These 17 T cell receptor beta chains came from one sample sequenced in a study of blood T cell repertoires in COVID-19. Sequencing used immunoSEQ multiplex PCR; TCRdb keeps in-frame clones, though not all of them. This sample yields 60,000 to 75,000 clones, of which 75% to 95% are seen a single time; just under 7.5% belongs to the top ten. What was sequenced was peripheral blood. Receptors originate from a man aged 35-49 years with COVID-19, enrolled during active disease.

CDR3 in DNA: TGTGCCAGCAGTGAATTGGGGGGGAGGGAAAAACTGTTTTTT. The encoded protein is CASSELGGREKLFF. This rearrangement joins TRBV25-1 to TRBJ1-4; D possibly corresponds to TRBD1 (5 bases). Germline CDR1 reads MGHDK; CDR2 reads SYGVNS. The CDR3 consists of 14 residues. Trimming shortened V by 1 base and J by 8 bases, and 11 bases separated the two germline ends.

This clone has only one observation. The chain recombines TRBV5-1 with TRBJ2-7; D unresolved. The CDR3 is 17 residues long. Germline CDR1 is SGHRS and CDR2 is YFSETQ. Trimming shortened V by 0 bases and J by 0 bases, and 16 bases separated the two germline ends. The CDR3 loop is CASSLGPTARSSYEQYF. In DNA, the CDR3 is TGCGCCAGCAGCTTGGGCCCTACGGCACGGAGCTCCTACGAGCAGTACTTC.

This sequence joins TRBV5-1 and TRBJ1-4; TRBD1 agrees at 7 bases. The CDR3 is made up of 15 amino acids. J was trimmed by 3 bases and V by 2 bases; bases with no gene match: 4. The germline CDR1 and CDR2 sequences are SGHRS and YFSETQ. DNA of the CDR3: TGCGCCAGCAGCTTAGAGGGGGCGTCTAATGAAAAACTGTTTTTT. It codes for CASSLEGASNEKLFF. Full variable domain (remainder filled in from reference TRBV5-1 and TRBJ1-4): KAGVTQTPRYLIKTRGQQVTLSCSPISGHRSVSWYQQTPGQGLQFLFEYFSETQRNKGNFPGRFSGRQFSNSRSEMNVSTLELGDSALYLCASSLEGASNEKLFFGSGTQLSVL.

The CDR3 sequence is CASSQTVGRSNEKLFF. DNA for the CDR3: TGCGCCAGCAGCCAGACCGTGGGGCGCAGTAATGAAAAACTGTTTTTT. The rearrangement uses TRBV4-1 and TRBJ1-4; D perhaps matches TRBD1 (5 bases). The CDR3 extends over 16 amino acids. Trimming cost V 3 bases and J 4 bases, with 15 bases left between them. Germline assignment: CDR1 MGHRA and CDR2 YSYEKL.

The rearrangement joins TRBV5-1 to TRBJ1-1, with TRBD1 matching over 9 bases. CDR3 length: 16 amino acids. Losses at the gene ends were 3 bases for V and 3 bases for J; bases not matched to a gene: 9. Looked up from germline, CDR1 is SGHRS and CDR2 is YFSETQ. CDR3 coding DNA: TGCGCCAGCAGCTCCGGGACAGGGCATGGGGACACTGAAGCTTTCTTT. Amino acid sequence: CASSSGTGHGDTEAFF.

This clone was seen once. This chain joins TRBV11-2 and TRBJ1-4, with D perhaps matching TRBD1 (5 bases). The V gene's germline CDR1 is SGHAT and CDR2 FQNNGV. The germline V and J ends were trimmed by 0 bases and 7 bases, with 12 bases remaining between them. CDR3 length: 15 residues. In DNA, the CDR3 is TGTGCCAGCAGCTTAGATCAGGGCGCCCCTGAAAAACTGTTTTTT. Its translation is CASSLDQGAPEKLFF.

V and J are TRBV27 and TRBJ2-7; D is possibly TRBD1 (6 bases). Germline V gene data show CDR1 as MNHEY and CDR2 as SMNVEV (reference sequence). This CDR3 is built from 13 residues. V was pared by 2 bases and J by 9 bases, with 14 bases between. The CDR3 nucleotides read TGTGCCAGCAGTTTAGTCGGTGCAGGGGCGCAGTACTTC. It is translated as CASSLVGAGAQYF.

The chain couples TRBV19 to TRBJ2-5, with a tentative D call TRBD1 (6 bases). Trimming took off 7 bases at V and 5 bases at J, with 14 bases between the two ends. Germline CDR1 reads LNHDA; CDR2 reads SQIVND (reference sequence). This CDR3 is 13 amino acids long. The CDR3 DNA is TGTGCCAGTAAAAAGGGGGATGTGGAGACCCAGTACTTC. It encodes CASKKGDVETQYF.

V gene TRBV2 combines with J gene TRBJ1-2, with TRBD1 matching 7 bases. The CDR3 has 17 residues. Germline CDR1 is SNHLY and CDR2 is FYNNEI. The V and J ends lost 7 bases and 7 bases, in that order; junction bases with no gene match: 21. The CDR3 sequence is CASTSERGVGTVSGYTF. The CDR3, as DNA: TGTGCCAGCACCTCAGAGAGGGGGGTCGGGACAGTGTCTGGCTACACCTTC.

The chain uses TRBV3-1 (or the pseudogene TRBV3-2) and TRBJ2-1; 14 bases align to TRBD2. After removal of 6 bases from V and 7 bases from J, the junction contained 5 bases not matched to a gene. Germline CDR1 is LGHDT and CDR2 is YNNKEL (reference sequence). This CDR3 region has 15 residues. In DNA form, the CDR3 reads TGTGCCAGCAGTCAGAGGACTAGCGGGGGGAATGAGCAGTTCTTC. Translated: CASSQRTSGGNEQFF.

The rearrangement links TRBV18 to TRBJ1-4, with unresolved D. Trimming took 5 bases from V and 7 from J, leaving 11 bases between them. Germline V gene data show CDR1 as KGHSH and CDR2 as LQKENI. The CDR3 sequence is 13 residues long. The CDR3 region has the DNA TGTGCCAGCTCAAATGCAGGAGGTGAAAAACTGTTTTTT. Amino acid sequence: CASSNAGGEKLFF. Full variable domain (rest looked up from reference TRBV18 and TRBJ1-4): NAGVMQNPRHLVRRRGQEARLRCSPMKGHSHVYWYRQLPEEGLKFMVYLQKENIIDESGMPKERFSAEFPKEGPSILRIQQVVRGDSAAYFCASSNAGGEKLFFGSGTQLSVL.

This clone was seen once. V usage is TRBV4-1 and J usage is TRBJ2-5; TRBD2 matches 10 bases. Germline V lookup: CDR1 MGHRA, CDR2 YSYEKL. The CDR3 is 15 residues long. V trimming: 2 bases; J trimming: 4 bases; junction bases outside the gene matches: 4. The CDR3 DNA follows: TGCGCCAGCAGCCAACCGGTAGCGGGGGGAGAGACCCAGTACTTC. Translating gives CASSQPVAGGETQYF.

In this sample, this clone turned up a few times. The chain has TRBV5-1 and TRBJ1-3; weak D call: TRBD1 (6 bases). The CDR3 loop spans 17 amino acids. The V end lost 0 bases, the J end lost 2 bases, and 15 bases lay between the germline ends. The germline V gene has CDR1 SGHRS and CDR2 YFSETQ. CDR3 sequence reads: CASSLDGRQATGNTIYF. The CDR3 DNA reads TGCGCCAGCAGCTTGGACGGCAGACAGGCAACTGGAAACACCATATATTTT.

This clone was recorded only once. The chain has TRBV11-2 and TRBJ2-3, with TRBD2 matching over 7 bases. V was clipped by 5 bases and J by 2 bases; unmatched bases: 10. Germline CDR1 SGHAT, CDR2 FQNNGV. CDR3 length: 16 residues. The CDR3 nucleotides are TGTGCCAGCAGCGCTCCCTGGCGGGGGTTCACAGATACGCAGTATTTT. Amino acids: CASSAPWRGFTDTQYF.

The chain links TRBV10-3 to TRBJ2-3; 9 nucleotides align to TRBD2. Germline lookup yields CDR1 ENHRY and CDR2 SYGVKD. V dropped 2 bases and J dropped 7; count of bases not matched to a gene: 10. There are 16 residues in the CDR3. Here the CDR3 reads CAISERQASGDYTQYF. CDR3 sequence (DNA): TGTGCCATCAGTGAGCGACAGGCTAGCGGGGATTATACGCAGTATTTT.

The rearrangement uses TRBV3-1 (or the pseudogene TRBV3-2) and TRBJ2-3; 9 bases fit TRBD2. The V gene end was trimmed by 0 bases and the J gene end by 6 bases; junction bases not matched to a gene: 13. The CDR3 consists of 18 residues. From germline, CDR1 is LGHDT and CDR2 YNNKEL (reference sequence). This chain's CDR3 is CASSQDSSGGPETDTQYF. For the CDR3, the DNA is TGTGCCAGCAGCCAAGATTCGAGCGGGGGGCCTGAGACGGATACGCAGTATTTT.

The genes are TRBV4-1 and TRBJ1-3; possible D gene TRBD1, 6 bases. V lost 1 base and J 1 base, leaving 8 bases between the germline ends. This CDR3 spans 15 amino acids. Germline values: CDR1 MGHRA, CDR2 YSYEKL. The CDR3: CASSQGQGSGNTIYF. DNA for the CDR3: TGCGCCAGCAGCCAAGGGCAGGGGTCTGGAAACACCATATATTTT.